This passage covers 14 T cell receptor beta chains from one sample sequenced in a study of T-cell reconstitution after alpha-beta-depleted transplantation in children. Unique molecular identifiers were incorporated into the prepared TCRbeta library. TCRdb redid the calling of the PCR reads with MiXCR, one entry per CDR3 protein. Of some 200,000 distinct CDR3 sequences detected, roughly 9.1% appear once; the ten largest clones hold less than 40%. The material was PBMCs, mostly from graft donor cells, obtained 360 days after TCRalphabeta/CD19-depleted stem cell transplant. These receptors were obtained from a male patient aged 2 to 9 who had a stem cell transplant for acute myeloid leukemia, so the T cells may come from the graft donor.

This clonotype was found many times. The chain employs TRBV20-1 and TRBJ2-3, with 9 nucleotides matching TRBD1. J was trimmed by 0 bases and V by 3 bases; bases with no gene match: 7. The CDR3 sequence is 16 residues long. CDR1 is DFQATT, CDR2 SNEGSKA, per germline (reference sequence). The CDR3 loop reads CSARGAGTGSTDTQYF. The CDR3 coding sequence is TGCAGTGCTAGGGGGGCCGGGACAGGGAGCACAGATACGCAGTATTTT.

The chain employs TRBV11-3 and TRBJ2-5; TRBD2 aligns across 15 bases. The V segment lost 4 bases and the J segment 4 bases; nucleotides outside the gene matches: 7. The CDR3 is 17 amino acids. Per germline, CDR1 SGHNT and CDR2 YENEEA. In DNA form, the CDR3 reads TGTGCCAGCAGCTCAGGACTAGCGGGGGGGGTAGGAGAGACCCAGTACTTC. Its protein is CASSSGLAGGVGETQYF.

In its sample, this clonotype was seen many times. The V and J genes are TRBV12-3 or TRBV12-4 and TRBJ1-6; TRBD1 is a possible D gene (5 bases). The CDR3 covers 14 residues. With 3 bases removed from V and 8 bases from J, the gap between germline ends came to 11 bases. The CDR3 protein is CASSFGRADSPLHF. The CDR3 coding sequence is TGTGCCAGCAGTTTCGGCAGGGCGGATTCACCCCTCCACTTT.

This clonotype appeared many times. The chain couples TRBV4-2 to TRBJ2-5; D is unclear. The CDR3 sequence is 13 residues long. V was trimmed by 3 bases and J by 1 base, leaving 6 bases between them. Germline V gives CDR1 LGHNA, CDR2 YNFKEQ. The CDR3 protein is CASSQGIQETQYF. The DNA of the CDR3 is TGTGCCAGCAGCCAGGGGATCCAAGAGACCCAGTACTTC.

This clonotype was seen at least ten times. At one end the junction does not follow the germline gene, possibly because of a read error. J is TRBJ2-2 and V is TRBV7-9; no clear D gene. This CDR3 has 16 amino acids. In germline, CDR1 is SEHNR, CDR2 FQNEAQ (reference sequence). The CDR3 sequence is CASSLAFRTKTGELFF. The CDR3, as DNA: TGTGCCAGCAGCTTAGCTTTTAGGACGAAAACCGGGGAGCTGTTTTTT.

The gene calls are TRBV4-1 and TRBJ2-5, with 7 bases aligning to TRBD1. The CDR3 runs 14 residues. Germline V CDR1 and CDR2: MGHRA, YSYEKL. J gave up 1 base and V 4 bases, and 3 bases lay outside the gene matches. The CDR3 here is CASSPQGVQETQYF. The CDR3 bases are TGCGCCAGCAGCCCGCAGGGGGTCCAAGAGACCCAGTACTTC.

This clonotype was counted between two and nine times. The chain carries TRBV4-1 and TRBJ1-1; D remains ambiguous. Looked up from germline, CDR1 is MGHRA and CDR2 is YSYEKL. The CDR3 spans 17 residues. The V and J ends lost 5 bases and 6 bases respectively, with 25 bases between them. CDR3 sequence (DNA): TGCGCCAGCAGCAAACAAGCGCGGGCCCCCAGTCTTGCTGAAGCTTTCTTT. Translating gives CASSKQARAPSLAEAFF.

V usage is TRBV10-3 and J usage is TRBJ2-5; 10 bases agree with TRBD1. CDR3 length equals 17 residues. CDR1 is ENHRY, CDR2 SYGVKD, per germline. Trimming removed 5 bases from V and 1 base from J; junction bases left unmatched: 10. The CDR3 loop reads CAISKTGTGEGQETQYF. CDR3 nucleotide sequence: TGTGCCATCAGTAAGACCGGGACAGGGGAGGGCCAAGAGACCCAGTACTTC.

This clonotype was counted a few times. CDR3 sequence: CASSRQMNTEAFF. The CDR3 DNA is TGTGCCAGCAGCAGACAGATGAACACTGAAGCTTTCTTT. The rearrangement uses TRBV3-1 and TRBJ1-1, with TRBD1 as a possible D gene (5 bases). Per the germline V gene, CDR1 is LGHDT and CDR2 is YNNKEL (reference sequence). This CDR3 has 13 residues. Trimming removed 5 bases at V and 0 bases at J, with 7 bases between. The entire variable domain, with the rest obtained from reference TRBV3-1 and TRBJ1-1, is as follows: DTAVSQTPKYLVTQMGNDKSIKCEQNLGHDTMYWYKQDSKKFLKIMFSYNNKELIINETVPNRFSPKSPDKAHLNLHINSLELGDSAVYFCASSRQMNTEAFFGQGTRLTVV.

A few counts support this clonotype. The genes are TRBV15 and TRBJ2-5; the match to TRBD1 covers 7 bases. CDR3 length: 16 amino acids. Germline-derived CDR1 and CDR2 are LNHNV and YYDKDF (reference sequence). Trimming cost V 2 bases and J 3 bases; bases outside gene matches: 9. The CDR3: CATSRNDRENEETQYF. For the CDR3, the DNA is TGTGCCACCAGCAGAAACGACAGGGAGAATGAAGAGACCCAGTACTTC.

In this sample, this clonotype turned up many times. The chain combines TRBV12-3 or TRBV12-4 with TRBJ2-7; perhaps TRBD1 as D (5 bases). The CDR3 spans 16 residues. The germline V and J ends were trimmed by 3 bases and 4 bases, with 19 bases remaining between them. CDR3 in amino acids: CASSFYTIDSRYEQYF. The CDR3 nucleotides are TGTGCCAGCAGTTTTTACACCATCGACAGTCGTTACGAGCAGTACTTC.

The V call is TRBV5-5, the J call TRBJ1-3; 11 nucleotides match TRBD1. Trimming took 1 base from V and 0 from J; bases not matched to a gene: 6. Germline loops: CDR1 SGHKS, CDR2 YYEKEE (reference sequence). This CDR3 has 18 residues. The CDR3 DNA is TGTGCCAGCAGCTTGTTGCCGGGACAGGGGGACTCTGGAAACACCATATATTTT. It specifies CASSLLPGQGDSGNTIYF.

The rearrangement uses TRBV12-3 or TRBV12-4 and TRBJ2-2; D is uncertain. This CDR3 spans 15 amino acids. The V end was cut by 3 bases, the J end by 3 bases, with 11 bases between. CDR3 region: CASSFGRTDTGELFF. The CDR3, as DNA: TGTGCCAGCAGTTTCGGAAGGACGGACACCGGGGAGCTGTTTTTT.

In DNA form, the CDR3 reads TGTGCCTGGAGTGTACTGTTGGGGAATGAGCAGTTCTTC. Protein: CAWSVLLGNEQFF. This sequence joins TRBV30 and TRBJ2-1; D is ambiguous. The CDR3 loop spans 13 amino acids. Between the trimmed V and J ends, which lost 0 bases and 7 bases, there was a span of 10 bases. In germline, CDR1 is GTSNPN, CDR2 SVGIG (reference sequence).